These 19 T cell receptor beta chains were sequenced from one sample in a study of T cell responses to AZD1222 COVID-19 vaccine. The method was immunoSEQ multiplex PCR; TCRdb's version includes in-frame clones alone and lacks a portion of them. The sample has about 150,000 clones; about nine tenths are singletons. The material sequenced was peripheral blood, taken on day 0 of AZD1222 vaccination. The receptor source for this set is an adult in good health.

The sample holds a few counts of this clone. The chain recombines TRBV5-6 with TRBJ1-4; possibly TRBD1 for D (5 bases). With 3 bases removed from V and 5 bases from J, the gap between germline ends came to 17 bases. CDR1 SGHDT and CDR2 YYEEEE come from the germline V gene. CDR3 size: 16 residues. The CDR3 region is CASSSQSNRRNEKLFF. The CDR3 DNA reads TGTGCCAGCAGCTCACAGAGCAACAGGCGGAATGAAAAACTGTTTTTT.

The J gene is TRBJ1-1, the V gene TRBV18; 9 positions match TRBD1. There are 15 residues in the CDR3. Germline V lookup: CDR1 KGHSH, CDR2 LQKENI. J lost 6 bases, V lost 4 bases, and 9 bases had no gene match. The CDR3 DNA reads TGTGCCAGCTCACTAGGACAGGGGAGGATCGCTGAAGCTTTCTTT. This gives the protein CASSLGQGRIAEAFF.

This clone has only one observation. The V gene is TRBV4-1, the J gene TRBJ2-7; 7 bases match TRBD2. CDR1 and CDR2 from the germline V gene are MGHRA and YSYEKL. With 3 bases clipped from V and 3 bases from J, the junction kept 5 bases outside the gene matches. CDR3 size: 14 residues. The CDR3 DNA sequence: TGCGCCAGCAGCCACAGGGAGGGGAGCTACGAGCAGTACTTC. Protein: CASSHREGSYEQYF.

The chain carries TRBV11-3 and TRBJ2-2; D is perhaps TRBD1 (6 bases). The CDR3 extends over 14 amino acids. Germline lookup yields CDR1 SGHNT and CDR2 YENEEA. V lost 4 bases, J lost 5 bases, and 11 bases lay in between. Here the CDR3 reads CASSSRTGTGELFF. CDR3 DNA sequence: TGTGCCAGCAGCTCAAGAACAGGGACCGGGGAGCTGTTTTTT.

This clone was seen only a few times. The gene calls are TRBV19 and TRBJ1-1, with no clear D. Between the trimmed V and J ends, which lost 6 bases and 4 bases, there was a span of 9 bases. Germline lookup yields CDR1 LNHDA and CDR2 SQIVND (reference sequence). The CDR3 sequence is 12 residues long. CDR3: CASRQSPTEAFF. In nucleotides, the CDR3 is TGTGCCAGTAGACAGTCTCCCACTGAAGCTTTCTTT.

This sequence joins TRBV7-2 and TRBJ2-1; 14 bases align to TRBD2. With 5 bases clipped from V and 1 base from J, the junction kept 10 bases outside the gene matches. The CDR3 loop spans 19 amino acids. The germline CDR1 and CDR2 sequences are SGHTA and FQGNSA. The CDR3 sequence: CASSLHLGLAGGSYNEQFF. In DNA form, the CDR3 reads TGTGCCAGCAGCCTTCACCTCGGACTAGCGGGAGGTTCCTACAATGAGCAGTTCTTC.

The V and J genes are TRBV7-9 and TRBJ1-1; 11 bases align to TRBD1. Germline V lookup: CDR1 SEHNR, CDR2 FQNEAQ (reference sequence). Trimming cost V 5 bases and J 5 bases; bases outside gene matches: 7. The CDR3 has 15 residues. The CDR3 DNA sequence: TGTGCCAGCAGCCAGGGGGACAGGGGGAGGACTGAAGCTTTCTTT. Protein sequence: CASSQGDRGRTEAFF.

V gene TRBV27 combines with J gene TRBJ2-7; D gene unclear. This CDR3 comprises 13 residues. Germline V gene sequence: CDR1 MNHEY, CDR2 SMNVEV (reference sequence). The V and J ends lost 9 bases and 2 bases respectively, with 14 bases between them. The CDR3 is CASAITEAYEQYF. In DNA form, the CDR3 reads TGTGCCAGTGCAATTACAGAAGCCTACGAGCAGTACTTC.

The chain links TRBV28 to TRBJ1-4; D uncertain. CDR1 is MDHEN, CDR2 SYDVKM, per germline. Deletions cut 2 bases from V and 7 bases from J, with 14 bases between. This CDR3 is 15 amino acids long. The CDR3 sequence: CASSLNGMGSEKLFF. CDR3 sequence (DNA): TGTGCCAGCAGTTTAAACGGGATGGGGAGTGAAAAACTGTTTTTT.

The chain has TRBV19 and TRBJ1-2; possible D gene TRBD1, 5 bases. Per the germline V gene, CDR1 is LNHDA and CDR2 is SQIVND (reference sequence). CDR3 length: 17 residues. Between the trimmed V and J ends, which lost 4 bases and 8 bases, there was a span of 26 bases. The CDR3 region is CASSTDAQIVGASGYTF. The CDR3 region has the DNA TGTGCCAGTAGTACGGATGCCCAAATCGTTGGGGCGTCCGGCTACACCTTC. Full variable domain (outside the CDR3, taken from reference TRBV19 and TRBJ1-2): DGGITQSPKYLFRKEGQNVTLSCEQNLNHDAMYWYRQDPGQGLRLIYYSQIVNDFQKGDIAEGYSVSREKKESFPLTVTSAQKNPTAFYLCASSTDAQIVGASGYTFGSGTRLTVV.

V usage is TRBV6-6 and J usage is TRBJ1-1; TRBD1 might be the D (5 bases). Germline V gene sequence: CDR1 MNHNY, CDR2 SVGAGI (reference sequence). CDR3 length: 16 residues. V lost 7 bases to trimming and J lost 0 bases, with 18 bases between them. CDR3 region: CASTSGGVGMNTEAFF. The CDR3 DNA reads TGTGCCAGCACCTCGGGGGGGGTCGGAATGAACACTGAAGCTTTCTTT.

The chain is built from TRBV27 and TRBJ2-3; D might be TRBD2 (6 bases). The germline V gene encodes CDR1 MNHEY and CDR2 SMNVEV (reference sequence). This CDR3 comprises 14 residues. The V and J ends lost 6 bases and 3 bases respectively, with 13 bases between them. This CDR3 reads CASSLSGGTDTQYF. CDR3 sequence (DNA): TGTGCCAGCAGCCTTAGCGGAGGAACAGATACGCAGTATTTT.

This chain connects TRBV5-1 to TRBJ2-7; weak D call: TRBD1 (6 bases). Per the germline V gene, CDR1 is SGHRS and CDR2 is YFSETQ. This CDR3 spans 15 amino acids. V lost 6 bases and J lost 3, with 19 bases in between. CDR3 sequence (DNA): TGCGCCAGCACCCCATTGTTGGGACAAGACTACGAGCAGTACTTC. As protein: CASTPLLGQDYEQYF.

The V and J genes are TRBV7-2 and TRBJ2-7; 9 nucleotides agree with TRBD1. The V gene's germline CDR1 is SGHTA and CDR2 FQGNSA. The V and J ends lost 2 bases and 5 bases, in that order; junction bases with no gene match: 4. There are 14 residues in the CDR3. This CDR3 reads CASSLITGGHEQYF. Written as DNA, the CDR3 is TGTGCCAGCAGCTTAATTACAGGGGGCCACGAGCAGTACTTC.

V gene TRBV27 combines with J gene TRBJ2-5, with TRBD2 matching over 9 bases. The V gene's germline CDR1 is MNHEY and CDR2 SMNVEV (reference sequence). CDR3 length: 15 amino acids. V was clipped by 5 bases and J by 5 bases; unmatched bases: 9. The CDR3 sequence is CASSLLAGGLETQYF. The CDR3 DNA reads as TGTGCCAGCAGTCTACTAGCGGGTGGGCTGGAGACCCAGTACTTC.

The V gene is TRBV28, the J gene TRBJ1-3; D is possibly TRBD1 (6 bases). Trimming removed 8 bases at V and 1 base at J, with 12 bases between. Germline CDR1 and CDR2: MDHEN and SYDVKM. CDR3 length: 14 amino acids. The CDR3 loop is CASSARGSGNTIYF. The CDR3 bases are TGTGCCAGCTCAGCCAGGGGTTCTGGAAACACCATATATTTT.

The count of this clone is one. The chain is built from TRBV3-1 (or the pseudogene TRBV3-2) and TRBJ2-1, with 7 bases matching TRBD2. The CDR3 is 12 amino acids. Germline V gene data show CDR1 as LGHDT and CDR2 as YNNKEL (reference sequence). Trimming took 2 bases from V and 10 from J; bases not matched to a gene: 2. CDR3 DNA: TGTGCCAGCAGCCAAATGGGGGGGGAGCAGTTCTTC. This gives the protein CASSQMGGEQFF.

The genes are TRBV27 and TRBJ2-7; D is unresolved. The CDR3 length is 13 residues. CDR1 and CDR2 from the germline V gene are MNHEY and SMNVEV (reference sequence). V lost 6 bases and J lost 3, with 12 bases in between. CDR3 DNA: TGTGCCAGCAGCTTTGGTCCCCTCTACGAGCAGTACTTC. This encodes CASSFGPLYEQYF.

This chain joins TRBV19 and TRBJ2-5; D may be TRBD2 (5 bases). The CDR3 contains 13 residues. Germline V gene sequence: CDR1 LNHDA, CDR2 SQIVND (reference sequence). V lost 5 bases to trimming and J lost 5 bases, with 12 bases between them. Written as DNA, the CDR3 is TGTGCCAGTAGTTTCAAGGGCGGGGAGACCCAGTACTTC. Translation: CASSFKGGETQYF.